This T cell receptor (beta chain) derives from a study of cytomegalovirus exposure and HLA in healthy donors (dated 2017 in TCRdb). Background for the entire study: In an earlier analysis of roughly 590 of the donors, 250 to 350 Gb of sequence data and 95 million to 130 million unique TCR beta sequences from about 179 million T cells were reported. Among 300 to 500 genotyped donors of the cohort, an average of around 240,000 unique TCR beta nucleotide sequences was sequenced per donor, of which about 18% were non-productive. About 5 DR-DQ haplotypes were handled as single units for association and clustering, since linkage in the cohort was strong. Alongside the repertoire data, information on donor age, sex, ethnicity and CMV serostatus was compiled. Rather than using new phenotypic data, the later analysis identified candidate immune exposures from TCR beta sequences and from how often those sequences occurred across donors. All discovery cohort repertoires had been generated using a single sequencing platform. The number of typed donors differed by locus: roughly 629-640 for A, B, C, DRB1 and DQB1; 522 for DQA1; some 610 for DPA1; and roughly 470 for DPB1. An early release covering roughly 640 HLA-typed donors comprised about 310 gigabases of sequencing data and around 85 million unique TCR sequences. The study was designed to test whether signatures of past pathogen exposure could be identified by cataloging public T cell receptors. An earlier analysis of fewer than 750 of the donors used high-throughput TCR beta sequencing to judge whether each TCR beta V gene segment behaved as functional or pseudogenic. In addition to the first cohort of around 670 subjects, a separate validation cohort of approximately 120 different subjects was used. Of the 350 to 400 genotyped donors, 81% fell in the genetic ancestry cluster associated with self-reported Caucasian donors. The T cell repertoires of about 700 subjects were profiled by immunosequencing and related to cytomegalovirus serostatus. To predict cytomegalovirus infection status, the study brought together high-throughput TCR immunosequencing, statistical association of individual TCRs with disease status, and machine learning. Genome-wide SNP genotypes for about 65% of the roughly 670 donors were used in a later genetic analysis, which treated that subset as a discovery cohort. A later analysis re-examined previously published TCR beta repertoires from just over 650 donors and added high-resolution HLA genotyping to investigate patterns of TCR occurrence. Both class I and class II loci were covered by HLA typing, at four-digit resolution. What the work shows at the level of the full study, not this receptor alone: An association between a missense DCLRE1C variant and V-gene and J-gene trimming of TCR beta chains was found in a later genetic analysis and replicated in an independent cohort. The cohort was sequenced for TCR beta chains only, and without alpha or paired-chain data the features that could be detected were limited. In a later analysis, TCR association rates were found to vary across HLA loci, with the most associated TCRs seen for DRB1 alleles and the fewest for HLA-C alleles. In an earlier analysis of 500 to 650 of the donors, most TCR beta V segments appeared in productive rearrangements about 87% or about 30% of the time, broadly matching IMGT annotations. The only immune exposure information available for the cohort was CMV serostatus. Roughly uniform sequencing depth across donors was assumed in presence/absence analyses, although this assumption may not hold. A later genetic analysis reported fewer N-insertions in productive TCRs among donors in an Asian-associated ancestry cluster than the roughly 640-donor mean. A group of highly shared sequence variants was considered likely to be a technical artifact of the sequencing pipeline. In vitro tests confirmed that a few of the cytomegalovirus-associated TCR beta chains recognize cytomegalovirus antigens. Linkage disequilibrium might explain the correlated functional status among segregating V segments, but an unknown experimental factor could not be ruled out. In a later analysis, around 17,000 TCR beta sequences were associated with specific HLA alleles at a false discovery rate of 0.05. When HLA alleles, especially DR and DQ, strongly co-occurred, TCR associations were difficult to assign to individual alleles. It was suggested by the authors that the approach could potentially be generalized to other disease states and immunological phenotypes. In a later analysis, HLA-associated TCR beta chains showed more clonal expansion and lower generation probabilities than non-associated chains that were equally common. Across donors, most TCR sequences were observed very rarely, whereas some public TCRs were present in many individuals. In a later analysis, several top co-occurrence clusters were reported to appear linked to parvovirus B19, influenza, CMV and Epstein-Barr virus. In a later analysis, most CMV-associated TCR beta chains were found to appear HLA-restricted, with HLA associations seemingly driven largely by CMV exposure. HLA typing was unavailable for some donors at each locus, so association tests used only the typed subset. In the study, approximately 160 TCR beta chains were listed as associated with cytomegalovirus. The classifier was reported to diagnose cytomegalovirus status with high specificity and sensitivity in both the original and validation cohorts. A further reported finding was that TCR beta sequences accurately predicted the HLA-A and HLA-B alleles for most subjects in the first cohort. The earlier analysis of nearly 600 of the donors excluded some 16 rarely observed V segments, including chromosome 9 orphons, because counts were too low.

Preparation of the library involved the immunoSEQ multiplex PCR assay. For the multiplex PCR, a mixture combining 60 forward primers for TCR Vbeta segments and 13 reverse primers for TCR Jbeta segments was used. A multiplex PCR assay on genomic DNA amplified the CDR3 region of rearranged TCR beta genes. On the Illumina HiSeq System, the amplified TCR beta libraries were sequenced as 87-base-pair reads. The authors processed their data as follows. In a later analysis, tens of millions of unique TCR beta chains were counted across the approximately 670 repertoires, and roughly 11 million of these chains were shared by at least two donors. Raw reads were error-corrected and collapsed into unique sequences by a nearest-neighbor algorithm in which closely related sequences were merged to remove PCR and sequencing errors. V, D and J gene segments were assigned by aligning CDR3 sequences to IMGT reference sequences. Each retained sequence needed at least a six-nucleotide match to both a V gene segment and a J gene segment. A rearrangement was called productive if the CDR3 had no stop codons and remained in frame with V and J, and every other rearrangement was called non-productive. Following IMGT convention, CDR3 was defined as the stretch from the second conserved V-encoded cysteine to the conserved J-encoded phenylalanine. In an earlier analysis of more than 550 of the donors, sequences lacking an unambiguous match to a single V gene segment were excluded. An earlier analysis of several hundred of the donors called V segments functional above 56.7% productive rearrangements and segregating when the between-donor standard deviation exceeded 5%. A statistical classification framework was built to diagnose cytomegalovirus status from the catalog of TCR beta chain sequences. In a later analysis, V and J genes were assigned by comparing TCR nucleotide sequences against IMGT/GENE-DB human TR gene sequences. In a later analysis, CDR3 sequences and most-parsimonious VDJ recombination scenarios were assigned using the TCRdist pipeline. In a later analysis, each TCR beta chain was defined by its CDR3 amino acid sequence together with its V-gene family, and reads lacking a unique V-gene family were excluded. In a later analysis, 450 to 600 highly shared, low-generation-probability nucleotide sequences were removed to address suspected cross-contamination and a sequencing artifact. A later analysis calculated a clonal expansion index for each public chain from normalized within-repertoire ranks of inferred template counts. Generation probabilities in a later analysis came from a VDJ recombination model fitted to out-of-frame rearrangements, and those results were checked against IGoR. In a later analysis, TCR-TCR, TCR-HLA and TCR-CMV co-occurrence was scored with hypergeometric tests, and a repertoire-size bias correction was applied to TCR pairs. In a later analysis, false discovery rates were estimated by permuting HLA or CMV assignments 20 times. In a later analysis, co-occurring TCRs were grouped using DBSCAN, with TCRdist sequence similarity added in when clustering inside HLA-allele-positive subsets. For co-occurrence clustering, repertoires with fewer than 30,000 or more than 120,000 public chains were excluded, along with roughly five repertoires with anomalous nucleotide sharing. TCRdb mirrors the immuneACCESS table, restricted to in-frame sequences. Some clones are absent from its copies; in checked studies, under half trace to an unresolved V gene, and the reason for the others is unknown. From that table come the V and J calls and clone size; the DNA was used to work out D and trimming. This sample gives some 180,000 clones in total; approximately 73% of them show up just once. The top ten constitute 2% to 2.5% of the sample.

In total, 600 or so healthy bone marrow donors made up the cohort. Cohort members were all nominally healthy when sampled, although unrecorded immune exposures were likely present. The donor tested CMV seropositive, placing the donor among the approximately 290 seropositive members of the cohort. A peripheral blood sample was provided by each donor, and peripheral blood mononuclear cells were used for TCR beta sequencing. The Qiagen DNeasy Blood Extraction Kit was used to extract genomic DNA from the blood cell samples. As to this clone: The clone's antigen remains unknown. The input lacks base qualities; no much larger clone sits a single base away.

The sequencing sample was made of PBMCs. The receptor was isolated from a woman aged 25 to 39 in good health and CMV-seropositive.

The CDR3 region has the sequence CASSQFLPKTTITDTQYF. The DNA reads TGCGCCAGCAGCCAATTTCTTCCGAAAACAACAATCACAGATACGCAGTATTTT. The rearrangement combines TRBV4-1 with TRBJ2-3; confidence is insufficient to name the D gene. The CDR3 runs 18 amino acids, cysteine and phenylalanine included. Left in the record is the CDR3 DNA by itself, 54 bases read in frame from the first base. V is shortened by 2 bases, J by 2 bases, and the region joining them spans 20 bases. Based on the germline V gene, the CDR1 and CDR2 sequences are MGHRA and YSYEKL.